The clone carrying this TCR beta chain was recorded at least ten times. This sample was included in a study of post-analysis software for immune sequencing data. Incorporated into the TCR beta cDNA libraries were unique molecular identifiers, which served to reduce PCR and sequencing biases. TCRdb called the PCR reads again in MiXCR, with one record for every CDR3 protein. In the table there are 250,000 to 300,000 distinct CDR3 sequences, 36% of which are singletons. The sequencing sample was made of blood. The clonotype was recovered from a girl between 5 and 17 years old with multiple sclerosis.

The CDR3 is CATSRADREEYAEAFF. CDR3 nucleotides: TGTGCCACCAGCAGAGCCGACAGGGAAGAGTACGCTGAAGCTTTCTTT. This sequence joins TRBV15 and TRBJ1-1; 7 bases fit TRBD1. The CDR3 has 16 residues. The J segment lost 6 bases and the V segment lost 1 base, leaving 11 bases of the junction unmatched. Germline V gives CDR1 LNHNV, CDR2 YYDKDF (reference sequence).